A selection of T cell receptor beta chains follows, all from one sample in a study of blood T cell repertoires in COVID-19. This table comes from immunoSEQ multiplex PCR, and its TCRdb copy is limited to in-frame clones, with some not included. The sample holds under 250,000 clones, approximately 90% seen once. Sequenced input: peripheral blood. These receptors were obtained from a man aged 40-55 years with acute or convalescent COVID-19. Each CDR3 is given with its conserved first and last residue. The D gene is left open where the match is weak. Clone size, where shown, is once, few, many, or a class for clones that have expanded.

>TRBD2|TRBV28|-|TRBJ2-1
CASIASGRAYNEQFF
TGTGCCAGCATAGCTAGCGGGAGGGCCTACAATGAGCAGTTCTTC
>-|TRBV15|-|TRBJ1-4
CATSRDKGENEKLFF
TGTGCCACCAGCAGAGATAAGGGGGAGAATGAAAAACTGTTTTTT
>TRBD2|TRBV3-1/TRBV3-2|-|TRBJ2-5
CASSHGLAGGETQYF
TGTGCCAGCAGCCACGGCCTAGCGGGGGGGGAGACCCAGTACTTC
>-|TRBV7-9|-|TRBJ2-3
CASSSGLEPDTQYF
TGTGCCAGCAGCTCGGGACTTGAGCCAGATACGCAGTATTTT
>-|TRBV5-1|-|TRBJ2-7
CASSPGTLGYEQYF
TGCGCCAGCAGCCCCGGGACTTTAGGCTACGAGCAGTACTTC
>-|TRBV18|once|TRBJ2-5
CASSFGQQETQYF
TGTGCCAGCTCCTTTGGGCAGCAAGAGACCCAGTACTTC
>-|TRBV4-2|-|TRBJ2-7
CASSQASRVYEQYF
TGTGCCAGCAGCCAAGCGTCCCGGGTCTACGAGCAGTACTTC
>-|TRBV9|-|TRBJ2-1
CASSVGQGYNEQFF
TGTGCCAGCAGCGTTGGGCAGGGGTACAATGAGCAGTTCTTC
>TRBD1|TRBV15|few|TRBJ1-2
CATSQGAHYGYTF
TGTGCTACGTCGCAGGGGGCCCACTATGGCTACACCTTC
>-|TRBV9|-|TRBJ2-1
CASSTRAGYGEQFF
TGTGCCAGCAGCACCAGGGCGGGGTACGGTGAGCAGTTCTTC
>TRBD1|TRBV6-5|-|TRBJ1-1
CASSYPGTGVTEAFF
TGTGCCAGCAGTTACCCCGGGACAGGGGTGACTGAAGCTTTCTTT
>-|TRBV3-1/TRBV3-2|-|TRBJ1-1
CASSLGRGAHTEAFF
TGTGCCAGCAGCCTGGGGAGGGGGGCACATACTGAAGCTTTCTTT
>TRBD1|TRBV27|few|TRBJ1-5
CASSLSGGGQPQHF
TGTGCCAGCAGTTTATCAGGGGGCGGTCAGCCCCAGCATTTT
>-|TRBV6-2/TRBV6-3|-|TRBJ1-5
CASSWIPGNQPQHF
TGTGCCAGCAGTTGGATCCCGGGTAATCAGCCCCAGCATTTT
>-|TRBV19|-|TRBJ2-1
CASGALGYNEQFF
TGTGCCAGTGGAGCACTAGGTTACAATGAGCAGTTCTTC
>TRBD1|TRBV5-1|once|TRBJ2-7
CASSLRTGSSYEQYF
TGCGCCAGCAGCTTAAGGACAGGGAGCTCCTACGAGCAGTACTTC
>-|TRBV19|-|TRBJ1-2
CASKGGAPLHYGYTF
TGTGCCAGTAAGGGAGGGGCGCCGCTCCACTATGGCTACACCTTC
>TRBD2|TRBV7-7|once|TRBJ2-5
CASSSLRAGGPETQYF
TGTGCCAGCAGCTCACTCCGAGCGGGGGGGCCAGAGACCCAGTACTTC
>-|TRBV30|-|TRBJ1-2
CAWSGHGYTF
TGTGCCTGGAGTGGGCATGGCTACACCTTC
>-|TRBV18|-|TRBJ2-3
CASRDTPWDTQYF
TGTGCCAGCCGGGACACCCCGTGGGATACGCAGTATTTT
>-|TRBV7-9|-|TRBJ2-3
CASSVRGTDTQYF
TGTGCCAGCAGCGTCCGGGGCACAGATACGCAGTATTTT
>TRBD1|TRBV7-3|-|TRBJ1-2
CASSSQGADYGYTF
TGTGCCAGCAGCTCCCAGGGGGCAGACTATGGCTACACCTTC
>TRBD2|TRBV4-2|-|TRBJ2-7
CASSPSTSGATYEQYF
TGTGCCAGCAGCCCCTCGACTAGCGGAGCAACCTACGAGCAGTACTTC
>TRBD2|TRBV6-5|-|TRBJ2-7
CASSSPGSGGSYEQYF
TGTGCCAGCAGTTCGCCCGGTAGCGGGGGCTCCTACGAGCAGTACTTC
>TRBD2|TRBV27|-|TRBJ2-1
CASTALAGGPYNEQFF
TGTGCCAGCACCGCGCTAGCGGGGGGGCCCTACAATGAGCAGTTCTTC
>-|TRBV6-5|-|TRBJ1-2
CASSYGGPAYGYTF
TGTGCCAGCAGTTACGGCGGCCCGGCCTATGGCTACACCTTC
>-|TRBV28|-|TRBJ1-3
CASSFPQAGNTIYF
TGTGCCAGCAGTTTTCCCCAGGCCGGAAACACCATATATTTT
>TRBD1|TRBV24-1|-|TRBJ2-1
CATSDSGQGVSSYNEQFF
TGTGCCACCAGTGATTCCGGACAGGGGGTCTCATCCTACAATGAGCAGTTCTTC
>-|TRBV2|-|TRBJ1-6
CVVPGQGRNSPLHF
TGTGTTGTCCCCGGTCAGGGGAGAAATTCACCCCTCCACTTT
>-|TRBV18|-|TRBJ2-1
CASLSVELHNEQFF
TGTGCCAGCCTCTCAGTGGAGCTCCACAATGAGCAGTTCTTC
>TRBD2|TRBV4-1|-|TRBJ2-3
CASSGTSGGHSTDTQYF
TGCGCCAGCAGCGGGACTAGCGGGGGCCATAGCACAGATACGCAGTATTTT
>-|TRBV9|-|TRBJ2-7
CASSVAATASSYEQYF
TGTGCCAGCAGCGTAGCTGCGACAGCGAGCTCCTACGAGCAGTACTTC
>-|TRBV21-1|-|TRBJ2-1
CASSRSGRAVNEQFF
TGTGCCAGCAGCCGAAGCGGGAGGGCCGTCAATGAGCAGTTCTTC
>-|TRBV15|-|TRBJ2-1
CATSSRIGTYSYNEQFF
TGTGCCACCAGCAGTCGTATCGGGACATACTCCTACAATGAGCAGTTCTTC
>-|TRBV19|-|TRBJ2-1
CASTGTGVGSYNEQFF
TGTGCCAGTACCGGGACTGGGGTTGGTTCCTACAATGAGCAGTTCTTC
>-|TRBV28|-|TRBJ2-5
CASSFRAGRGYQETQYF
TGTGCCAGCAGTTTTAGGGCCGGTAGGGGCTATCAAGAGACCCAGTACTTC
>TRBD1|TRBV5-5|-|TRBJ2-7
CASSLGVGTGTSEQYF
TGTGCCAGCAGCTTGGGGGTGGGGACAGGGACAAGCGAGCAGTACTTC